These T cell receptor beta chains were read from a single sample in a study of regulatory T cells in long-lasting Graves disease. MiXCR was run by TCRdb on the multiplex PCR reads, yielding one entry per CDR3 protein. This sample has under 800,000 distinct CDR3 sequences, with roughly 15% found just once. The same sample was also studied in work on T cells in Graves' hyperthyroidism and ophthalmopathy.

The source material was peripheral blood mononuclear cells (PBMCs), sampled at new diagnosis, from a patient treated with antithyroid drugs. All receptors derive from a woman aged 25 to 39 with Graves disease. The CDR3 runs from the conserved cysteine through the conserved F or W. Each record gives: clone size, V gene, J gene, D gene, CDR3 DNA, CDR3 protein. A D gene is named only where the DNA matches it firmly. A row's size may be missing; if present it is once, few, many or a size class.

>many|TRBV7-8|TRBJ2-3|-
TGTGCCAGCAGCTACTCCTGGGCAGATACGCAGTATTTT
CASSYSWADTQYF
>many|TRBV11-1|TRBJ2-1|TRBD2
TGTGCCAGCAGCTTGAGCGGGAAACCTCAGTTCTTC
CASSLSGKPQFF
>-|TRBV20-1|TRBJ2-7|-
TGCAGTGCTAGAGATCCGTTGAGCTCCTACGAGCAGTACTTC
CSARDPLSSYEQYF
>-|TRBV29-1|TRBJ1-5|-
TGCAGCGTTGGTATCCATAATCAGCCCCAGCATTTT
CSVGIHNQPQHF
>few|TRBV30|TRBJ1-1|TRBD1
TGTGCCTGGAGTGGACAGGGGGACTCTGAAGCTTTCTTT
CAWSGQGDSEAFF
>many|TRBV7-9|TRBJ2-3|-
TGTGCCAGCAGCTGGATAGTTCCGAGCACAGATACGCAGTATTTT
CASSWIVPSTDTQYF
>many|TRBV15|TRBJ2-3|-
TGTGCCACCAGCGGAAGATACTCAGGGGAATATACGCAGTATTTT
CATSGRYSGEYTQYF
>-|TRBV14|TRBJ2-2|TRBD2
TGTGCCAGCAGCATCCCGGGACTAGCGACCGGGGAGCTGTTTTTT
CASSIPGLATGELFF
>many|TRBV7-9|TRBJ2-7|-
TGTGCCAGCAGCTTATTGGTAGGGGCATCTGAGCAGTACTTC
CASSLLVGASEQYF
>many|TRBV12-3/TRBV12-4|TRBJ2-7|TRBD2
TGTGCCAGCAGTTTAGGGCGTAGCGGGAGCTCCTACGAGCAGTACTTC
CASSLGRSGSSYEQYF
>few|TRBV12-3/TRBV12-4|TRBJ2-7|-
TGTGCCAGCAGTTTCAGGACCGTCTACGAGCAGTACTTC
CASSFRTVYEQYF
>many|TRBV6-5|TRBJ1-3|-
TGTGCCAGCAGTTCAATACAGGGATCGGCTGGAAACACCATATATTTT
CASSSIQGSAGNTIYF
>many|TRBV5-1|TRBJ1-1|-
TGCGCCAGCAGCTCCTACAGGGCGAGCGGCACTGAAGCTTTCTTT
CASSSYRASGTEAFF
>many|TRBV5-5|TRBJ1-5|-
TGTGCCAGCAGCCCGGGGGTGGGGGCTGGGCAGCCCCAGCATTTT
CASSPGVGAGQPQHF
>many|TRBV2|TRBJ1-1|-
TGTGCCAGCACTCCGGGGGTGGGGGGGCACCACACTGAAGCTTTCTTT
CASTPGVGGHHTEAFF
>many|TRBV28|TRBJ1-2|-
TGTGCCAGCAGTCAAGGGTTTGGCTACACCTTC
CASSQGFGYTF
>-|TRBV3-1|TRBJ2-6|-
TGTGCCAGCACCAGGGTCTCAGCTGGGGCCAACGTCCTGACTTTC
CASTRVSAGANVLTF
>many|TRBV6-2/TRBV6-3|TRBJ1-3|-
TGTGCCAGCAGTTACCTGGACACCATATATTTT
CASSYLDTIYF
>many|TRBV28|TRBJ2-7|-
TGTGCCACCAGTTCGGGTCTGACCTACGAGCAGTACTTC
CATSSGLTYEQYF
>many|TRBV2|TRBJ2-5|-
TGTGCCAGCAGTGAAGGGAGTCAAGAGACCCAGTACTTC
CASSEGSQETQYF
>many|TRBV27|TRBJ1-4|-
TGTGCCAGCAGTCCCAGCGGATCCGGGCCAGGGCTGTTTTTT
CASSPSGSGPGLFF
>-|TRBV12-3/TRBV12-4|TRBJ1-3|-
TGTGCCAGCAGTTTAAGGCCAGGTCACTCTGGAAACACCATATATTTT
CASSLRPGHSGNTIYF
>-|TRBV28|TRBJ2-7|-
TGTGCCAGCAGCTTAGCATCCTGCGAGCAGTACTTC
CASSLASCEQYF
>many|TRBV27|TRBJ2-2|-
TGTGCCAGCAGTTTAATACAGGAAAACACCGGGGAGCTGTTTTTT
CASSLIQENTGELFF
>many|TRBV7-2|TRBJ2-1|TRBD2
TGTGCCAGCAGCCAGACTAGCCTAGGTGAGCAGTTCTTC
CASSQTSLGEQFF
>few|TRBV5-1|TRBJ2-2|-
TGCGCCAGCAGCTTGGATCCTGGCAGGGGAATCGGGGAGCTGTTTTTT
CASSLDPGRGIGELFF
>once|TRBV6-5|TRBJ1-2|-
TGTGCCAGCAGTTTCCGCAATGGCTACACCTTC
CASSFRNGYTF
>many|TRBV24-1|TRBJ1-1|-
TGTGCCACCAGTGATTCCGCAGGGACCCCTGGAGCTTTCTTT
CATSDSAGTPGAFF
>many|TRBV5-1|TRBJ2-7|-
TGCGCCAGCAGCCCGGGTTGGGCTCAGGGCTACGAGCAGTACTTC
CASSPGWAQGYEQYF
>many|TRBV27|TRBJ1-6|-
TGTGCCAGCAGGGCCCAGGGTCCCTATAATTCACCCCTCCACTTT
CASRAQGPYNSPLHF
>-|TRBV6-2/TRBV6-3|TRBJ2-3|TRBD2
TGTGCCAGCAGGTGGACTAGCGGGAGGGAGGGCACAGATACGCAGTATTTT
CASRWTSGREGTDTQYF
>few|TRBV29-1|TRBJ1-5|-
TGCAGCGTTTCTGGGTCGGATCAGCCCCAGCATTTT
CSVSGSDQPQHF
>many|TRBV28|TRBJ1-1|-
TGTGCCAGCGGCCCCACAGGTTCAACCACTGAAGCTTTCTTT
CASGPTGSTTEAFF
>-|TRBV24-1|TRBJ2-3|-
TGTGCCACCAGTGATTTCCAGACCTGGACGGGCACAGATACGCAGTATTTT
CATSDFQTWTGTDTQYF
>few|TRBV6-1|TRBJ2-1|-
TGTGCCAGCAGCCCGAGGGGGTATGAGCAGTTCTTC
CASSPRGYEQFF
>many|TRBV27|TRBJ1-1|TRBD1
TGTGCCAGCAGTCTAGGGAACAGGGGGGGGAACACTGAAGCTTTCTTT
CASSLGNRGGNTEAFF
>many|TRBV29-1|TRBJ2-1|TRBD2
TGCAGCTTTGAGACTAGCGGGAGGGCCAATGAGCAGTTCTTC
CSFETSGRANEQFF
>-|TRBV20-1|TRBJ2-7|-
TGCAGTGCTAGAGTTGGGGGGTTTGACGAGCAGTACTTC
CSARVGGFDEQYF
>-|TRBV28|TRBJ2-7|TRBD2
TGTGCCAGCAGGTCGGCCAGCGCGGGAGTTTACGAGCAGTACTTC
CASRSASAGVYEQYF